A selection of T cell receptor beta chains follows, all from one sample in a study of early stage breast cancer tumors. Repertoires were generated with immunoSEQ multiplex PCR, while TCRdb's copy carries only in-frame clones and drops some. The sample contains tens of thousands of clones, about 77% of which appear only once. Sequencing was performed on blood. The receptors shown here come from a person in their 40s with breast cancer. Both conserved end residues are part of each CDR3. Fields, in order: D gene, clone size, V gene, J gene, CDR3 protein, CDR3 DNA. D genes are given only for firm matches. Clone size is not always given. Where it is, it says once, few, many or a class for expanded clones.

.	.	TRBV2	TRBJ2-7	CASSEGLYRFSSEQYF	TGTGCCAGCAGTGAAGGGTTATACAGGTTCTCCTCCGAGCAGTACTTC
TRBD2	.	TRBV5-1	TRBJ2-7	CASSSSGRARDEQYF	TGCGCCAGCAGCTCTAGCGGGAGGGCCAGAGACGAGCAGTACTTC
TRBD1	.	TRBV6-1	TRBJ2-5	CASSARQGGQETQYF	TGTGCCAGCAGTGCCAGACAGGGGGGGCAAGAGACCCAGTACTTC
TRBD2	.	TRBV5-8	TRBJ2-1	CASSFVETSGSLGDEQFF	TGTGCCAGCAGCTTCGTTGAGACTAGCGGGAGTCTCGGCGATGAGCAGTTCTTC
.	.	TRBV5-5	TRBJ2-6	CASSLGARQRSGANVLTF	TGTGCCAGCAGCTTGGGTGCGAGACAGAGATCTGGGGCCAACGTCCTGACTTTC
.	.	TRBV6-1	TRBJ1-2	CASSTSKGLNYGYTF	TGTGCCAGCAGTACCTCTAAAGGGCTGAACTATGGCTACACCTTC
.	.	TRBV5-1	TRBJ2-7	CASSANLYGSVGEQYF	TGCGCCAGCAGCGCGAACCTGTACGGGAGTGTGGGTGAGCAGTACTTC
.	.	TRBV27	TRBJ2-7	CASRGSYEQYF	TGTGCCAGCAGGGGGTCCTACGAGCAGTACTTC
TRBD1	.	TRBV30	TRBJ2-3	CAWTGQGRDTQYF	TGTGCCTGGACGGGACAGGGGAGAGATACGCAGTATTTT
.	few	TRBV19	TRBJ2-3	CATSRGGSTDTQYF	TGTGCCACCTCGAGAGGCGGGAGCACAGATACGCAGTATTTT
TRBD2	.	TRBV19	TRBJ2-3	CASSWLAGTDTQYF	TGTGCCAGTAGTTGGCTAGCGGGCACAGATACGCAGTATTTT
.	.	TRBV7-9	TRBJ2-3	CASNYYTDTQYF	TGTGCCAGCAACTACTACACAGATACGCAGTATTTT
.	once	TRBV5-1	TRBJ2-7	CASSLSLGLLSYEQYF	TGCGCCAGCAGCTTGAGCCTCGGGCTTTTATCCTACGAGCAGTACTTC
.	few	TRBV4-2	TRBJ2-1	CASSPHSGTDYNEQFF	TGTGCCAGCAGCCCGCACTCCGGGACGGACTACAATGAGCAGTTCTTC
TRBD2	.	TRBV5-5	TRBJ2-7	CASSVESGRNTYEQYF	TGTGCCAGCAGCGTGGAAAGCGGGAGGAACACCTACGAGCAGTACTTC
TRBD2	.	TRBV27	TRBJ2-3	CASSFHSSGSTDTQYF	TGTGCCAGCAGTTTCCACTCTAGCGGGAGCACAGATACGCAGTATTTT
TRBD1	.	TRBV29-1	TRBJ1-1	CSVGRQGAAEAFF	TGCAGCGTTGGACGACAGGGGGCTGCTGAAGCTTTCTTT
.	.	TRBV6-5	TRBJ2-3	CASSPPRGDTQYF	TGTGCCAGCAGCCCTCCTCGCGGAGATACGCAGTATTTT
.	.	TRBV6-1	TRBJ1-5	CASSEDGSNQPQHF	TGTGCCAGCAGTGAAGACGGGAGCAATCAGCCCCAGCATTTT
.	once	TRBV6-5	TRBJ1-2	CASSPGALVGYGYTF	TGTGCCAGCAGCCCAGGGGCCCTGGTGGGCTATGGCTACACCTTC
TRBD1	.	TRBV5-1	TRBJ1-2	CASSRTGGPYGYTF	TGCGCCAGCAGTCGTACAGGGGGCCCCTATGGCTACACCTTC
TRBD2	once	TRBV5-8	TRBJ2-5	CASSLGLAETQYF	TGTGCCAGCAGCCTCGGACTAGCAGAGACCCAGTACTTC
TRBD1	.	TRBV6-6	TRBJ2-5	CASSPGQGWETQYF	TGTGCCAGCAGTCCAGGACAGGGGTGGGAGACCCAGTACTTC
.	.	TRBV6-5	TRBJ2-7	CATKRSLGSYEQYF	TGTGCCACCAAGAGGAGCCTTGGCTCCTACGAGCAGTACTTC
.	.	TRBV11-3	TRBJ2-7	CASSWAASSYEQYF	TGTGCCAGCAGCTGGGCAGCCAGCTCCTACGAGCAGTACTTC
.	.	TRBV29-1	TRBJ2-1	CSVSRETNNEQFF	TGCAGCGTATCTCGGGAGACGAACAATGAGCAGTTCTTC
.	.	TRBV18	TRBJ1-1	CASSPYQPRRTNPNTEAFF	TGTGCCAGCTCACCATATCAACCGAGACGTACTAACCCGAACACTGAAGCTTTCTTT
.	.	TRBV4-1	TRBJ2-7	CASSPSQRDTSYEQYF	TGCGCCAGCAGCCCATCCCAGCGGGACACGAGCTACGAGCAGTACTTC
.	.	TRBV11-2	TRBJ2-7	CASSHLAKEQYF	TGTGCCAGCAGCCACCTAGCGAAGGAGCAGTACTTC
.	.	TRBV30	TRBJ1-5	CAWSPPSRASWPQHF	TGTGCCTGGAGTCCTCCGTCACGGGCGAGCTGGCCCCAGCATTTT
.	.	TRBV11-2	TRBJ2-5	CASSLDTVQETQYF	TGTGCCAGCAGCTTAGATACAGTCCAAGAGACCCAGTACTTC